This T cell receptor beta chain is from a study of response to subunit inactivated influenza vaccine. Study-level points and caveats: Few new T cells, the authors suggested, are recruited by each seasonal influenza vaccination.

This clonotype has just a few counts. What it binds is unknown. Each CDR3 protein is one row after TCRdb ran MiXCR on the RT-PCR reads. The sample holds approximately 570,000 distinct CDR3 sequences, 6% to 9% seen once. Trimming took off 0 bases at V and 2 bases at J, with 12 bases between the two ends. The CDR3 runs to 15 residues. The V gene's germline CDR1 is SGDLS and CDR2 YYNGEE. The clonotype comes from a man between 50 and 69 years old who received an inactivated influenza vaccine. This chain uses TRBV9 with TRBJ2-7; D is uncertain. The specimen comprised PBMCs from blood, sampled approximately 25 months after vaccination. Here the CDR3 DNA reads TGTGCCAGCAGCGTAGGGAGACGAGAAACCTACGAGCAGTACTTC. It specifies CASSVGRRETYEQYF.